One and the same sample provided the 4 T cell receptor beta chains below, sequenced in a study of T-cell memory formation after mild COVID-19. TCRdb re-derived calls from the 5' RACE reads in MiXCR, one entry per CDR3 protein. The sample shows around 420,000 distinct CDR3 sequences, approximately 24% of them seen only once. Sequencing input: PBMCs or a T cell subset sorted from them (not recorded which). These receptors originate from an adult woman who had mild COVID-19 (a few samples of this study predate the infection). Cell type and time point are not known.

This clonotype was observed a handful of times. The chain joins TRBV6-6 to TRBJ2-7; no definite D call. V lost 4 bases, J lost 0 bases, and 10 bases lay in between. Germline V lookup: CDR1 MNHNY, CDR2 SVGAGI (reference sequence). CDR3 length: 14 residues. CDR3 DNA sequence: TGTGCCAGCAGTTCGATGAGGAGCTCCTACGAGCAGTACTTC. As protein: CASSSMRSSYEQYF.

In the case of this clonotype: Germline is not matched at one junction end, which may reflect a read error. The rearrangement uses TRBV3-1 and TRBJ2-5; D may be TRBD2 (5 bases). The CDR3 covers 13 residues. Germline CDR1 is LGHDT and CDR2 is YNNKEL (reference sequence). The CDR3 loop is CASRQAEKETQYF. CDR3 in DNA: TGTGCCAGCAGACAAGCGGAGAAAGAGACCCAGTACTTC.

This chain connects TRBV5-1 to TRBJ1-2, with 8 bases matching TRBD1. Germline-derived CDR1 and CDR2 are SGHRS and YFSETQ. Unmatched junction bases numbered 4, after V lost 4 bases and J lost 5 bases. The CDR3 consists of 13 residues. This CDR3 is CASSEGQAYGYTF. CDR3 coding DNA: TGCGCCAGCAGCGAGGGACAGGCTTATGGCTACACCTTC.

This clonotype is a singleton in its sample. J is TRBJ1-6 and V is TRBV30, with D perhaps TRBD1 (5 bases). The germline V and J ends were trimmed by 4 bases and 0 bases, with 13 bases remaining between them. This CDR3 contains 16 residues. The germline V gene has CDR1 GTSNPN and CDR2 SVGIG (reference sequence). CDR3 protein: CAWIGTSSSYNSPLHF. CDR3 coding DNA: TGTGCCTGGATCGGGACGTCGAGCTCCTATAATTCACCCCTCCACTTT.